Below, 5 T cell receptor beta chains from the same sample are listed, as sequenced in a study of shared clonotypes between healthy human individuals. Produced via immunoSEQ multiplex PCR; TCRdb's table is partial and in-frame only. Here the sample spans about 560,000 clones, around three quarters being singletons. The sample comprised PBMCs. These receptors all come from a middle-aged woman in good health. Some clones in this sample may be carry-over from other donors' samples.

The CDR3 loop reads CASSRLAGDTGELFF. The CDR3 region has the DNA TGTGCCAGCAGCCGACTAGCGGGAGACACCGGGGAGCTGTTTTTT. V is TRBV7-3 and J is TRBJ2-2; 12 bases are a match to TRBD2. The CDR3 spans 15 residues. The V and J ends lost 5 bases and 3 bases, in that order; junction bases with no gene match: 1. From germline, CDR1 is SGHTA and CDR2 FQGTGA.

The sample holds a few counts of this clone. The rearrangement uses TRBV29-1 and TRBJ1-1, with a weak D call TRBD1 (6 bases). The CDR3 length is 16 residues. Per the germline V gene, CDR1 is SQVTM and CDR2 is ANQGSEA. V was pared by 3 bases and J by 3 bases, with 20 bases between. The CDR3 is CSVETLYRERDTEAFF. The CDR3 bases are TGCAGCGTTGAGACGTTATACAGGGAACGCGACACTGAAGCTTTCTTT.

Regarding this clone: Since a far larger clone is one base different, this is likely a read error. The CDR3 DNA reads as TGTGCCAGCAGCTTGGTTGTAGCCAAAAACATTCGGTACTTC. Translation gives CASSLVVAKNIRYF. This chain links TRBV5-6 with TRBJ2-4, with D unclear. This CDR3 is 14 amino acids long. Germline V gene data show CDR1 as SGHDT and CDR2 as YYEEEE.

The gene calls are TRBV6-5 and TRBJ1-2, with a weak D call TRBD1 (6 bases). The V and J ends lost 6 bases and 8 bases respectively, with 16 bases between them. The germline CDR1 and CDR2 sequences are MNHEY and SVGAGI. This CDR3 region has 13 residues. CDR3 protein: CASSPQGTGGYTF. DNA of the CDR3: TGTGCCAGCAGCCCCCAGGGGACCGGGGGCTACACCTTC.

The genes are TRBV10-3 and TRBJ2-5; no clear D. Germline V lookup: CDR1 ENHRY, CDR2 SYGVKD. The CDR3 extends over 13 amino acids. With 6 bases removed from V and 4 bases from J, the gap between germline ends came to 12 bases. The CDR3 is CAIRALYGETQYF. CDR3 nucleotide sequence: TGTGCCATCAGGGCGCTATACGGAGAGACCCAGTACTTC.